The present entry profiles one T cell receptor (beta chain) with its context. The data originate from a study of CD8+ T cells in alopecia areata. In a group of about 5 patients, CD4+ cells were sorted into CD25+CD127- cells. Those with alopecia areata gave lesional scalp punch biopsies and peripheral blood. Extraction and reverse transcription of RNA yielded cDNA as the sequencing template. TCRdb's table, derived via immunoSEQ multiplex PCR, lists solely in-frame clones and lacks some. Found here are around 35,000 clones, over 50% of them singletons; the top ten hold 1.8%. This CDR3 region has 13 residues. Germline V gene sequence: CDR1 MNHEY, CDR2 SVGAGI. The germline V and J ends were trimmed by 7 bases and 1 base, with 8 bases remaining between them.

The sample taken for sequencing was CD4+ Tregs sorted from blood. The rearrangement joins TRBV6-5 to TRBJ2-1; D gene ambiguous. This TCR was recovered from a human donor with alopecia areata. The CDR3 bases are TGTGCCAGCAAAGGCAGGTCCTACAATGAGCAGTTCTTC. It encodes CASKGRSYNEQFF.